This T cell receptor (beta chain) was documented in a study of technical replicates of blood from a handful of donors (TCRdb year 2017). The library was obtained by the immunoSEQ multiplex PCR assay. TCRdb re-hosts the immuneACCESS table, in-frame sequences only. Its copies lack some clones; in the studies checked, an unresolved V gene accounts for under half of them, and the cause for the rest is not known. The sample data list about 60,000 clones, and roughly 86% of these were observed just once. 4.5% to 5.5% of the sample rests with the top ten. Notes on this clone: Its antigen remains undetermined. No base quality values were provided; no much bigger clone lies one nucleotide off.

Spanning cysteine to phenylalanine, the CDR3 consists of 15 amino acids. Solely the CDR3 DNA is kept, with 45 bases framed from the first base. The V end gives up 4 bases and the J end 6 bases, leaving 4 bases in the junction not matched to a gene. The germline V gene supplies CDR1 LGHNA and CDR2 YSLEER. Sequenced material: PBMCs. This TCR came from a human donor in good health. Some clones in this sample may be carry-over from other donors' samples. This chain joins TRBV4-3 to TRBJ2-1, with 12 junctional bases fitting TRBD1. The CDR3 reads CASSLGTGGSNEQFF. The DNA sequence is given as TGCGCCAGCAGCCTGGGGACAGGGGGCTCCAATGAGCAGTTCTTC.